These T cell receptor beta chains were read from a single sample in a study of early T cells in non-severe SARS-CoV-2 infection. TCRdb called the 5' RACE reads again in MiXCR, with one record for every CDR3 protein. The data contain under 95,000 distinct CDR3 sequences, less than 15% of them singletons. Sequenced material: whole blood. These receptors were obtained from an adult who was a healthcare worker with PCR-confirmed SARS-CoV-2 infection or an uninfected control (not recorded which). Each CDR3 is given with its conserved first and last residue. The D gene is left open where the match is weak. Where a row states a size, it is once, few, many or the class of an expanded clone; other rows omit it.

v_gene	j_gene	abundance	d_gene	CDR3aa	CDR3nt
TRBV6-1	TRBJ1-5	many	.	CASTITGTNNQPQHF	TGTGCCAGCACCATTACAGGGACCAACAATCAGCCCCAGCATTTT
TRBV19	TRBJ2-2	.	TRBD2	CASSPGLALFAGELFF	TGTGCCAGTAGTCCTGGACTAGCCCTGTTTGCCGGGGAGCTGTTTTTT
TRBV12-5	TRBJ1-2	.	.	CASGYQTNYGYTF	TGTGCTAGTGGCTACCAGACTAACTATGGCTACACCTTC
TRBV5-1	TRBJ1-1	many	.	CASSLGSNTEAFF	TGCGCCAGCAGCTTGGGGAGTAACACTGAAGCTTTCTTT
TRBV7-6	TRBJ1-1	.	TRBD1	CASSSQGGTEAFF	TGTGCCAGCAGTTCACAGGGGGGGACTGAAGCTTTCTTT
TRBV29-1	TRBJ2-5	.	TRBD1	CSVDDRGQETQYF	TGCAGCGTTGACGACAGGGGACAAGAGACCCAGTACTTC
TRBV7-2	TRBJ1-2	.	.	CASSLEIRHLTYTF	TGTGCCAGCAGCTTAGAGATCAGGCACTTGACCTACACCTTC
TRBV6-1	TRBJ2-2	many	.	CASRKGSAANTGELFF	TGTGCCAGTCGAAAAGGATCCGCCGCGAACACCGGGGAGCTGTTTTTT
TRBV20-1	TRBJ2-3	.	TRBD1	CSASQGASTDTQYF	TGCAGTGCTTCCCAGGGGGCTAGCACAGATACGCAGTATTTT
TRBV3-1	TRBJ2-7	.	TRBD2	CASSPQTSGTYEQYF	TGTGCCAGCAGCCCCCAGACTAGCGGGACCTACGAGCAGTACTTC
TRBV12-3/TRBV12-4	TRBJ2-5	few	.	CASSLTSTPPTQYF	TGTGCCAGCAGTTTGACTAGTACCCCCCCTACCCAGTACTTC
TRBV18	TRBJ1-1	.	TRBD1	CASSPRTGGTEAFF	TGTGCCAGCTCACCCCGGACAGGAGGCACTGAAGCTTTCTTT
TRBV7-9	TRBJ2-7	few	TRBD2	CASSWGGPSVHEQYF	TGTGCCAGCAGCTGGGGGGGTCCGTCAGTCCACGAGCAGTACTTC
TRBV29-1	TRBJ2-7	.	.	CSVASRLTHEQYF	TGCAGCGTTGCTTCGAGACTTACCCACGAGCAGTACTTC
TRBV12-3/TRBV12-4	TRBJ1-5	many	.	CASFLGEGRYSNQPQHF	TGTGCCAGCTTCCTGGGGGAGGGACGGTATAGCAATCAGCCCCAGCATTTT
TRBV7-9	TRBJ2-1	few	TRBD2	CASSLASGMNEQFF	TGTGCCAGCAGCTTGGCTAGCGGGATGAATGAGCAGTTCTTC
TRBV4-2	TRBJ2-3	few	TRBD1	CASSPGQSWDTQYF	TGTGCCAGCAGCCCGGGACAGTCCTGGGATACGCAGTATTTT
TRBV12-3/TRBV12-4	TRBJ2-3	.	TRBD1	CASSSGQGTAPDTQYF	TGTGCCAGCAGTTCGGGACAGGGGACTGCGCCAGATACGCAGTATTTT
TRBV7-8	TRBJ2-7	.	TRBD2	CASSTLAGGSYEQYF	TGTGCCAGCAGCACCCTAGCGGGGGGGTCTTACGAGCAGTACTTC
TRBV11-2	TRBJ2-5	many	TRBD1	CASSFGTGMETQYF	TGTGCCAGCAGCTTCGGGACAGGGATGGAGACCCAGTACTTC
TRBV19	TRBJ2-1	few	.	CASSIDDYNEQFF	TGTGCCAGTAGTATAGATGACTACAATGAGCAGTTCTTC
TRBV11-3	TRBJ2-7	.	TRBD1	CASSEGQGYFSYEQYF	TGTGCCAGCAGCGAAGGACAGGGCTACTTCTCCTACGAGCAGTACTTC
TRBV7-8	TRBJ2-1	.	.	CASSLSNLPPNEQFF	TGTGCCAGCAGCTTAAGCAACCTCCCCCCCAATGAGCAGTTCTTC
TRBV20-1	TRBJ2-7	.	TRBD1	CSARDQDRVKGEQYF	TGCAGTGCTAGAGATCAGGACAGGGTGAAGGGCGAGCAGTACTTC
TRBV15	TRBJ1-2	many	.	CATSPGPGNGYTF	TGTGCCACCAGCCCGGGGCCGGGTAACGGCTACACCTTC
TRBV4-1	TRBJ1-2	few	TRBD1	CASSPPRTGNGYTF	TGCGCCAGCAGCCCCCCGAGGACAGGGAATGGCTACACCTTC
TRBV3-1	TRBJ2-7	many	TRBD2	CASSLLAGRTYEQYF	TGTGCCAGCAGCCTACTAGCGGGGCGTACCTACGAGCAGTACTTC
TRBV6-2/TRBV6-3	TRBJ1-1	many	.	CASTYGDFGTEAFF	TGTGCCAGCACCTACGGGGATTTTGGCACTGAAGCTTTCTTT
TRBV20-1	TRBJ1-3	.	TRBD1	CSARRPGQDVRGDTIYF	TGCAGTGCTAGACGCCCAGGACAGGACGTTCGGGGAGACACCATATATTTT
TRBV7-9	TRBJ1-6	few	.	CASSQDGGLSPLHF	TGTGCCAGCAGCCAGGATGGGGGGCTCTCACCCCTCCACTTT
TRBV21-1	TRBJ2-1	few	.	CASSKLQNEQFF	TGTGCCAGCAGCAAATTACAGAATGAGCAGTTCTTC
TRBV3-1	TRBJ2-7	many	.	CASSPWAESSYEQYF	TGTGCCAGCAGCCCTTGGGCGGAGAGCTCCTACGAGCAGTACTTC
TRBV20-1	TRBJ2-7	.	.	CSASGRVDEQYF	TGCAGTGCTAGTGGCAGGGTGGACGAGCAGTACTTC
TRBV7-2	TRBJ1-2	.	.	CASSSGVGYGYTF	TGTGCCAGCAGCTCCGGGGTCGGCTATGGCTACACCTTC
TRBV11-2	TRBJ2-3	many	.	CASSLDLTDTQYF	TGTGCCAGCAGCTTAGATCTCACAGATACGCAGTATTTT
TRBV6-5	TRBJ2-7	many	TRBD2	CASSWASGSYEQYF	TGTGCCAGCAGTTGGGCTAGCGGGAGTTACGAGCAGTACTTC
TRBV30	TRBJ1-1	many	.	CAWRVGDTEAFF	TGTGCCTGGAGGGTGGGGGACACTGAAGCTTTCTTT
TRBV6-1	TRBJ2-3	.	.	CASSKGRGTDTQYF	TGTGCCAGCAGCAAAGGTCGGGGGACAGATACGCAGTATTTT
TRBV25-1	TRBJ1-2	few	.	CASSPLGGLGYTF	TGTGCCAGCAGTCCCTTAGGGGGGCTTGGCTACACCTTC
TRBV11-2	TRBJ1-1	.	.	CASSTTTGTEAFF	TGTGCCAGCAGCACCACGACGGGCACTGAAGCTTTCTTT
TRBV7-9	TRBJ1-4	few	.	CASSLDAATNEKLFF	TGTGCCAGCAGCTTAGACGCCGCAACTAATGAAAAACTGTTTTTT
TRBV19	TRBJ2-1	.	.	CASSRGDKNNEQFF	TGTGCCAGTAGTAGGGGAGACAAGAACAATGAGCAGTTCTTC
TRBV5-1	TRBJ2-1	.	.	CASSLAFSGKNEQFF	TGCGCCAGCAGCTTGGCCTTTTCAGGGAAAAATGAGCAGTTCTTC
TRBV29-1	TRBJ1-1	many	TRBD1	CSVGQGDTEAFF	TGCAGCGTCGGACAGGGGGACACTGAAGCTTTCTTT